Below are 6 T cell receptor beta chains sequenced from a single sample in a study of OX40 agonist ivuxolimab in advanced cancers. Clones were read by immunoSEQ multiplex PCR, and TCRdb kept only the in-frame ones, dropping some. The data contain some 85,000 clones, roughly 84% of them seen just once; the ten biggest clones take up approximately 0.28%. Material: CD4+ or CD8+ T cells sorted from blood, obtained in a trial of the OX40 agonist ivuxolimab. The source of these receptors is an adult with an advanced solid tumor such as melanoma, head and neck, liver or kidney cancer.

The CDR3 loop is CASSNPIQGGYGYTF. CDR3 nucleotide sequence: TGTGCCAGTAGTAACCCTATACAGGGAGGCTATGGCTACACCTTC. The chain carries TRBV19 and TRBJ1-2, with a possible D match to TRBD1 (6 bases). The germline V gene encodes CDR1 LNHDA and CDR2 SQIVND (reference sequence). The ends were cut back, 4 bases at V and 4 bases at J, with 16 bases in the middle. This CDR3 spans 15 amino acids.

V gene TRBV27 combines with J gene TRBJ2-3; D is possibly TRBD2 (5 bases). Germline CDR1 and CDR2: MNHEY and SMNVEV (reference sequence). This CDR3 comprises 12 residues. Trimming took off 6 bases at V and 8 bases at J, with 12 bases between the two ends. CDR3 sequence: CASSEGRSTQYF. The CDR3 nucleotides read TGTGCCAGCAGCGAGGGCCGCTCTACGCAGTATTTT.

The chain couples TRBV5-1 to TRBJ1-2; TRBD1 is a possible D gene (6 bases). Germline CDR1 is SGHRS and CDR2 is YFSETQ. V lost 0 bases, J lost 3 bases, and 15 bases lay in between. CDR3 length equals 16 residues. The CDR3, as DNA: TGCGCCAGCAGCTTGGTACCGGGGGGGCTTGACTATGGCTACACCTTC. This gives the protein CASSLVPGGLDYGYTF.

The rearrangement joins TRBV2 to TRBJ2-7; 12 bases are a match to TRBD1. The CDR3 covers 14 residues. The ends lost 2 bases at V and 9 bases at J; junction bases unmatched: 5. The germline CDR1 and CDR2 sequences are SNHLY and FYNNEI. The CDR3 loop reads CASSESGQGARQYF. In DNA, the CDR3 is TGTGCCAGCAGTGAATCGGGACAGGGGGCGCGGCAGTACTTC. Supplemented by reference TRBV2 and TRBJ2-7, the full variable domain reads EPEVTQTPSHQVTQMGQEVILRCVPISNHLYFYWYRQILGQKVEFLVSFYNNEISEKSEIFDDQFSVERPDGSNFTLKIRSTKLEDSAMYFCASSESGQGARQYFGPGTRLTVT.

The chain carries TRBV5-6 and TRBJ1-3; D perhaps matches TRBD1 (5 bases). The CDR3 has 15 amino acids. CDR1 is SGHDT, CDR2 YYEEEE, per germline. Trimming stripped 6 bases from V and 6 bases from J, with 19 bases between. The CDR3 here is CASTPGGGYLNTIYF. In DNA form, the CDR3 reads TGTGCCAGCACCCCGGGCGGGGGATACCTAAACACCATATATTTT.

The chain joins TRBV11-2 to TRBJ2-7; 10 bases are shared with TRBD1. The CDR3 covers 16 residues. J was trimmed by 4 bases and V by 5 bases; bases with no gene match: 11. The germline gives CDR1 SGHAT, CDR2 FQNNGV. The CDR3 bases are TGTGCCAGCAGCATAAGCCCGGACAGGGGGAGATACGAGCAGTACTTC. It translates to CASSISPDRGRYEQYF. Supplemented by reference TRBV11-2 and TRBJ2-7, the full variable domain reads EAGVAQSPRYKIIEKRQSVAFWCNPISGHATLYWYQQILGQGPKLLIQFQNNGVVDDSQLPKDRFSAERLKGVDSTLKIQPAKLEDSAVYLCASSISPDRGRYEQYFGPGTRLTVT.